A single sample gave rise to the 2 T cell receptor beta chains below, sequenced in a study of cytomegalovirus exposure and HLA in healthy donors. The PCR made use of 60 Vbeta and 13 Jbeta primers. Method: immunoSEQ multiplex PCR; TCRdb's copy keeps in-frame clones and lacks some. The sample includes some 200,000 clones, around 79% of them seen just once. The sample consisted of PBMCs. These TCRs come from a girl aged 2-9 years in good health and CMV-seronegative.

The chain employs TRBV13 and TRBJ2-1; 10 bases match TRBD2. This CDR3 is 15 amino acids long. In germline, CDR1 is PRHDT, CDR2 FYEKMQ (reference sequence). Trimming at V came to 4 bases and at J to 7 bases, leaving 7 bases not matched to a gene. The CDR3 DNA sequence: TGTGCCAGCAGCTCCCCCCTGACTAGCGGGAATGAGCAGTTCTTC. Its translation: CASSSPLTSGNEQFF.

In this sample, this clone turned up a few times. The chain joins TRBV27 to TRBJ1-2; the D is unclear. The CDR3 extends over 13 amino acids. The germline V gene encodes CDR1 MNHEY and CDR2 SMNVEV (reference sequence). V lost 2 bases and J 4 bases, leaving 8 bases between the germline ends. The CDR3 DNA is TGTGCCAGCAGTTTAAGGAGAGCCTATGGCTACACCTTC. This codes for CASSLRRAYGYTF.